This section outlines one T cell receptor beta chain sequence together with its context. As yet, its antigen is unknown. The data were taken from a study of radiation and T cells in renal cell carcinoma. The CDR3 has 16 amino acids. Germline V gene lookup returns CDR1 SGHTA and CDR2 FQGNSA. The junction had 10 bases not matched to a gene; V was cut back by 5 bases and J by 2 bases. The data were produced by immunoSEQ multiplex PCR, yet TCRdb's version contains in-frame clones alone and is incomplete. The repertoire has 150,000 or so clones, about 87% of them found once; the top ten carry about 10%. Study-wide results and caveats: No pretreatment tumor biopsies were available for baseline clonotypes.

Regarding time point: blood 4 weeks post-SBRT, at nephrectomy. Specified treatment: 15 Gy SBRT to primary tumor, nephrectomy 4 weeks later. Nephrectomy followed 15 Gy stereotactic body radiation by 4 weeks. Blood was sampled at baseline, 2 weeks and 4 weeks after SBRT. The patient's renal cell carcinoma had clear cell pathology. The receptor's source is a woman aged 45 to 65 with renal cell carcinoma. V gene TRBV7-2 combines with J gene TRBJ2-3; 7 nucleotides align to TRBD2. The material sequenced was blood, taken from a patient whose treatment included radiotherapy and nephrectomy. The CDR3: CASSPPLAAVTDTQYF. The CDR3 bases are TGTGCCAGCAGCCCACCTCTAGCGGCCGTCACAGATACGCAGTATTTT. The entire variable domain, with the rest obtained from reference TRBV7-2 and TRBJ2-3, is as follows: GAGVSQSPSNKVTEKGKDVELRCDPISGHTALYWYRQSLGQGLEFLIYFQGNSAPDKSGLPSDRFSAERTGGSVSTLTIQRTQQEDSAVYLCASSPPLAAVTDTQYFGPGTRLTVL.